The 14 T cell receptor beta chains reported below all come from one sample, sequenced in a study of blood T cell repertoires in COVID-19. The assay was immunoSEQ multiplex PCR, and TCRdb's table has in-frame clones only and misses some. The repertoire includes some 200,000 clones, 92% of them detected once, and roughly 1.2% sits in the top ten. The sequencing input was peripheral blood. Receptors were obtained from a man aged 30 to 39 with acute or convalescent COVID-19.

This chain uses TRBV10-1 with TRBJ1-6; D unclear. The CDR3 covers 14 residues. Trimming pared 3 bases from V and 6 bases from J, leaving 9 bases between. Germline V lookup: CDR1 WNHNN, CDR2 SYGVQD (reference sequence). In DNA form, the CDR3 reads TGCGCCAGCAGTGACCAGGAAATTAATTCACCCCTCCACTTT. This gives the protein CASSDQEINSPLHF.

J is TRBJ2-3 and V is TRBV21-1; no check of the table's D call, TRBD2, against the DNA was made. TRBV21-1 corresponds to a pseudogene. The CDR3 covers 15 residues. CDR3 loop: CASSKRWGGTDTQYF. DNA of the CDR3: TGTGCCAGCAGTAAAAGGTGGGGGGGGACAGATACGCAGTATTTT.

The rearrangement joins TRBV4-1 to TRBJ2-2; TRBD1 aligns across 7 bases. Losses at the gene ends were 5 bases for V and 6 bases for J; bases not matched to a gene: 9. CDR3 size: 15 residues. The V gene's germline CDR1 is MGHRA and CDR2 YSYEKL. This CDR3 is CASSYRGQSAGELFF. The CDR3 coding sequence is TGCGCCAGCAGCTACAGGGGACAATCGGCCGGGGAGCTGTTTTTT.

The chain has TRBV9 and TRBJ1-1; tentative D call: TRBD1 (5 bases). Germline assignment: CDR1 SGDLS and CDR2 YYNGEE. The CDR3 consists of 14 residues. Trimming removed 3 bases from V and 2 bases from J, with 11 bases in between. As DNA, the CDR3 is TGTGCCAGCAGCGAGACAGCTATAAACACTGAAGCTTTCTTT. Translation gives CASSETAINTEAFF.

This clone was picked up one time. Germline and junction disagree at one end, which may indicate a read error. The chain links TRBV5-1 to TRBJ1-1; D is unresolved. There are 14 residues in the CDR3. Germline V gives CDR1 SGHRS, CDR2 YFSETQ. The CDR3 coding sequence is TGCGCCAGCAACTTGGACGGAGTAAACACTGAAGCTTTCTTT. Protein product: CASNLDGVNTEAFF.

V usage is TRBV3-1 (or the pseudogene TRBV3-2) and J usage is TRBJ1-2; perhaps TRBD1 as D (6 bases). CDR3 length equals 16 residues. Germline V lookup: CDR1 LGHDT, CDR2 YNNKEL (reference sequence). Between the trimmed V and J ends, which lost 7 bases and 2 bases, there was a span of 20 bases. The CDR3 DNA reads TGTGCCAGCACCACCCGAGGGGGATCTTCGAACTATGGCTACACCTTC. Protein product: CASTTRGGSSNYGYTF.

V and J are TRBV4-2 and TRBJ1-1; D possibly corresponds to TRBD1 (5 bases). This CDR3 region has 17 residues. Germline CDR1 and CDR2: LGHNA and YNFKEQ. The ends were cut back, 1 base at V and 4 bases at J, with 19 bases in the middle. The CDR3: CASSQGGGGLVSTEAFF. The CDR3 DNA sequence: TGTGCCAGCAGCCAAGGCGGGGGGGGGTTGGTATCCACTGAAGCTTTCTTT.

The genes are TRBV11-2 and TRBJ1-3; D gene uncertain. Germline CDR1 reads SGHAT; CDR2 reads FQNNGV. The CDR3 has 13 amino acids. With 0 bases removed from V and 7 bases from J, the gap between germline ends came to 7 bases. This CDR3 reads CASSLEVRNTIYF. The DNA for the CDR3 is TGTGCCAGCAGCTTAGAGGTCCGGAACACCATATATTTT.

This rearrangement joins TRBV4-2 to TRBJ1-2; D unclear. V lost 0 bases and J 4 bases, leaving 15 bases between the germline ends. This CDR3 has 16 amino acids. Germline CDR1 is LGHNA and CDR2 is YNFKEQ. CDR3 nucleotide sequence: TGTGCCAGCAGCCAAGATTTAAGATCGAGTGTCTATGGCTACACCTTC. Protein product: CASSQDLRSSVYGYTF.

The chain links TRBV10-3 to TRBJ2-6; the D gene is possibly TRBD1 (7 bases). The germline gives CDR1 ENHRY, CDR2 SYGVKD. The V and J ends lost 4 bases and 3 bases respectively, with 13 bases between them. CDR3 length equals 16 residues. CDR3 sequence reads: CAISGLRGVGANVLTF. CDR3 DNA: TGTGCCATCAGTGGGCTCAGGGGGGTTGGGGCCAACGTCCTGACTTTC.

This chain joins TRBV5-1 and TRBJ1-1, with D hard to call. V was trimmed by 4 bases and J by 5 bases, leaving 12 bases between them. Germline lookup yields CDR1 SGHRS and CDR2 YFSETQ. The CDR3 consists of 13 residues. The CDR3 nucleotides are TGCGCCAGCAGCCCCGAGGGTTGGACTGAAGCTTTCTTT. This encodes CASSPEGWTEAFF.

The rearrangement uses TRBV11-2 and TRBJ1-1; no clear D gene. V was pared by 5 bases and J by 2 bases, with 3 bases between. Germline CDR1 reads SGHAT; CDR2 reads FQNNGV. This CDR3 comprises 11 residues. CDR3 sequence: CASSLNTEAFF. DNA for the CDR3: TGTGCCAGCAGCCTTAACACTGAAGCTTTCTTT.

This clone was counted only a few times. The chain joins TRBV6-5 to TRBJ2-3; tentatively, D is TRBD1 (5 bases). Deletions cut 2 bases from V and 6 bases from J, with 15 bases between. Germline lookup yields CDR1 MNHEY and CDR2 SVGAGI. The CDR3 covers 15 residues. Here the CDR3 DNA reads TGTGCCAGCAGTTACGGGGCTAGTAGTAGGGATACGCAGTATTTT. Translation gives CASSYGASSRDTQYF.

The chain combines TRBV6-5 with TRBJ1-5; 7 nucleotides agree with TRBD1. V trimming: 7 bases; J trimming: 3 bases; junction bases outside the gene matches: 6. The CDR3 contains 14 residues. The germline gives CDR1 MNHEY, CDR2 SVGAGI. The CDR3 DNA sequence: TGTGCCAGCATCCCGGGACAGATCAATCAGCCCCAGCATTTT. Translating it yields CASIPGQINQPQHF.